These T cell receptor beta chains were read from a single sample in a study of control samples from healthy donors and cancer patients. Sequencing was performed with immunoSEQ multiplex PCR; in TCRdb, only in-frame clones are kept and a portion is missing. Counted here are around 76,000 clones, 94% occurring once; the ten biggest clones make up around 6.4%. The sample consisted of blood. These receptors came from a woman aged 40 to 55 in good health. The CDR3 runs from the conserved cysteine through the conserved F or W.

CASSFESSYEQYF | TRBJ2-7 | TRBV5-1
CASSIQSAGANVLTF | TRBJ2-6 | TRBV7-6
CASSDKQGVSTGELFF | TRBJ2-2 | TRBV18
CASSQSEAYNEQFF | TRBJ2-1 | TRBV27
CASSPELAGYHEQYF | TRBJ2-7 | TRBV6-4
CASSQINYGYTF | TRBJ1-2 | TRBV3-1/TRBV3-2
CASSEAGGINQPQHF | TRBJ1-5 | TRBV6-1
CASSQGTPQGETQYF | TRBJ2-5 | TRBV4-3
CASSLGLTDTQYF | TRBJ2-3 | TRBV7-7
CASSLAGTSGVGELFF | TRBJ2-2 | TRBV7-2
CAISLGLAGGLTDTQYF | TRBJ2-3 | TRBV10-3
CASSQGPGNTEAFF | TRBJ1-1 | TRBV4-1
CASSEYGGLMVRNEQFF | TRBJ2-1 | TRBV25-1